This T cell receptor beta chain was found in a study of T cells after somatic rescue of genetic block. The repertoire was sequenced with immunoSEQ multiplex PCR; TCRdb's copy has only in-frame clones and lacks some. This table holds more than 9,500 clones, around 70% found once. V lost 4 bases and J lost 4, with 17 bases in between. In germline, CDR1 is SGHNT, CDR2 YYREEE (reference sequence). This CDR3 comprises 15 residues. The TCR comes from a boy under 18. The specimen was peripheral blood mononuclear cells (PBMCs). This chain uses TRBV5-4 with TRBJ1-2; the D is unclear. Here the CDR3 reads CASSPDGRAGYGYTF. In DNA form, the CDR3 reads TGTGCCAGCAGCCCCGATGGTAGGGCAGGCTATGGCTACACCTTC.